This T cell receptor beta chain was sequenced during a study of blood T cell repertoires in COVID-19. Sequencing used immunoSEQ multiplex PCR; TCRdb keeps in-frame clones, though not all of them. This sample has roughly 190,000 clones, with 80% to 90% found just once. V was clipped by 10 bases and J by 2 bases; unmatched bases: 3. Germline V gene sequence: CDR1 MNHEY, CDR2 SVGAGI. The CDR3 is made up of 12 amino acids. The sequence was obtained from a man younger than 35 with active or convalescent COVID-19. The sample comprised peripheral blood. The V and J genes are TRBV6-5 and TRBJ2-3, with 7 bases identical to TRBD1. The CDR3 nucleotides read TGTGCCACGGGACAGTCCACAGATACGCAGTATTTT. As protein: CATGQSTDTQYF.